This T cell receptor (beta chain) was obtained from a study of neurological immune-mediated disorders (dated by TCRdb to about 2019). In the study overall: The study compared peripheral blood TCR-beta repertoires of HTLV-I-associated myelopathy (HAM/TSP) patients, multiple sclerosis patients and healthy controls using UMI-based sequencing. The cohort comprised about 68 subjects: 15 or so HAM/TSP patients, approximately 34 multiple sclerosis patients and about 20 healthy controls. The roughly 110 TCR-beta libraries covered PBMC samples along with longitudinal samples, technical triplicates, and paired sorted CD4+ and CD8+ T-cell subsets. Overall study results and their limits: Expanded clones from different subjects shared no identical CDR3 amino acid sequences, which suggests that TCR-beta repertoires were private in all groups. TCR clonal expansion was highest in HAM/TSP patients and lowest in MS patients, with MS patients falling below even healthy controls.

The healthy controls were volunteers from blood banks in Maryland, USA. Unsorted PBMC libraries were generated from 2 million PBMCs stored in RNAlater at -80 °C until RNA extraction. Peripheral blood was subjected to Ficoll-Hypaque density gradient centrifugation to isolate PBMCs, which were then cryopreserved in liquid nitrogen. cDNA synthesis used template-switch 5'RACE with a primer carrying a 10-nucleotide random unique molecular identifier tagging each TCR transcript. Over 170 million TCR-beta sequences, covering 15-18 subjects, were produced in each sequencing run. Total RNA was extracted with the RNeasy kit. The KAPA Real-time Library Amplification kit was used to amplify TCR-beta VDJ regions with primers targeting the TCR constant region and the 5'RACE anchor. Sample indexes and Illumina adaptors were added in a first PCR, after which library yield was increased in a second PCR. After purification with Ampure beads, the TCR product of roughly 650 bp was size-selected on a 2% E-gel SizeSelection system. Before pooling, library quality was checked on a Bioanalyzer, concentration was measured with Qubit, and libraries were quantified with the Kapa Library Quantification kit. Libraries were sequenced paired-end 2 x 150 bp on an Illumina HiSeq 2500. To increase sequence diversity, about 25-31% phiX was spiked into each library pool. As for how the authors treated the data: The UMI-based MiGEC pipeline processed quality-filtered reads and removed over 80% of raw TCR sequences during error correction. IMGT germline references were used for aligning VDJ genes, and each clonotype was defined as a unique CDR3 amino acid sequence together with its V-J genes. Clonal expansion, Shannon diversity, and CDR3 relatedness (CalcPairwiseDistances, ClusterSamples) were evaluated with VDJtools, and phylogenetic trees were built with CLCbio workbench. Using coefficient-of-variation modelling across technical triplicates, the study counted a clone as expanded if it had at least 8 unique UMIs. In-frame beta chains were kept once TCRdb had trimmed the public reads at Q25 with fastp and called clones with MiXCR. Every CDR3 protein is listed once, alongside the most common genes and DNA of its rows. TCRdb, not the authors, supplied the V and J calls. This sample gives tens of thousands of distinct CDR3 sequences in total; about an eighth of them show up just once. Over 1.5% of the sample comes from the top ten.

Many counts were recorded for this clonotype. Its target antigen remains unknown. Per-base quality was not reported, and no clone a single base away is much larger than it. Deletion took 7 bases off V and 5 bases off J, with a span of 16 bases between the germline ends. Measured from the cysteine to the phenylalanine, the CDR3 is 14 residues long. Only the CDR3 DNA stays, 42 bases, in frame from base 1. Per the germline V gene, SGDLS is the CDR1 and YYNGEE is the CDR2. Sequencing was carried out using PBMCs. The origin of this receptor is a man in his 60s in good health. The chain uses TRBV9 and TRBJ2-1; the D segment may tentatively be TRBD1 or TRBD2, each giving 5 matched bases. The nucleotides read TGTGCCAGCGGGACCGGGGACGGACACAATGAGCAGTTCTTC. This codes for CASGTGDGHNEQFF.